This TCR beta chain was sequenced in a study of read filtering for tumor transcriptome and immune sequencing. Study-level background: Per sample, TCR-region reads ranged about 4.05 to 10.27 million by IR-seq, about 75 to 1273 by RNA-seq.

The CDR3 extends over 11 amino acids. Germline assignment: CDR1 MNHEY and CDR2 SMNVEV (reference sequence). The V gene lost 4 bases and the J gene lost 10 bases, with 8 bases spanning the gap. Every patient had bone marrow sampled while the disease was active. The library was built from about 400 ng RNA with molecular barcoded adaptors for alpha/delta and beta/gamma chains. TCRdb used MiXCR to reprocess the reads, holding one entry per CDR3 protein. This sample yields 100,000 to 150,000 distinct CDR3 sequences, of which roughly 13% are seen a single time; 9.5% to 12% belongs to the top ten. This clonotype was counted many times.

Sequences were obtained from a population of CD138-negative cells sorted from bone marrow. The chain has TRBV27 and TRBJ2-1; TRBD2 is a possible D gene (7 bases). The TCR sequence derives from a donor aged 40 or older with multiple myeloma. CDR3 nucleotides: TGTGCCAGCAGTTGGGGGGGCGAGCAGTTCTTC. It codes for CASSWGGEQFF.